The 25 T cell receptor beta chains given below trace back to one sample, sequenced in a study of tumor-infiltrating lymphocytes in primary liver carcinoma. For each extraction, RNA and DNA were obtained together from roughly 20-30 mg of unsorted bulk tissue. Making TCR beta cDNA involved approximately 520 ng total RNA and a constant-region primer. Modified slightly, ARM-PCR produced TCR beta libraries over three nested multiplex PCR rounds. Each of the first two PCR rounds ran roughly 10 cycles with TRBV1-TRBV30 forward and C-beta reverse primers. TCRdb re-derived calls from the multiplex PCR reads in MiXCR, one entry per CDR3 protein. The repertoire includes 90,000 to 150,000 distinct CDR3 sequences, about two thirds of them detected once, and 8.1% sits in the top ten. Material: tumor-adjacent normal liver tissue. These receptors were collected from a woman in her fifties or sixties with primary liver carcinoma and hepatitis B virus infection.

This clonotype was counted many times. The J gene is TRBJ2-7, the V gene TRBV14; 9 bases line up with TRBD1. Germline CDR1 reads SGHDN; CDR2 reads FVKESK. The CDR3 runs to 14 residues. V shed 4 bases, J shed 5 bases, and the junction held 6 bases outside the gene matches. CDR3 in DNA: TGTGCCAGCAGCCGAGCAGGGACAGGGAACGAGCAGTACTTC. This sequence encodes CASSRAGTGNEQYF.

Concerning this clonotype: One end of the junction fails to match germline, which may point to a read error. The genes are TRBV7-8 and TRBJ1-1, with 7 bases identical to TRBD1. Germline assignment: CDR1 SGHVS and CDR2 FQNEAQ. The CDR3 consists of 13 residues. The CDR3 bases are TGTGCCATCAGCTACGGACAGGCCACTGAAGCTTTCTTT. Protein product: CAISYGQATEAFF.

This clonotype was found once. One end of the junction is discordant with germline, which a read error may explain. The chain combines TRBV11-2 with TRBJ2-5, with D uncertain. CDR1 and CDR2 from the germline V gene are SGHAT and FQNNGV. CDR3 length equals 12 residues. CDR3 nucleotides: TGTGCCAGCGGCTTAGTCTCCGAGACCCAGAACTTC. It yields the protein CASGLVSETQNF.

In this sample, this clonotype turned up many times. This chain connects TRBV5-1 to TRBJ2-1; the D gene is possibly TRBD2 (6 bases). Germline loops: CDR1 SGHRS, CDR2 YFSETQ. CDR3 length: 15 residues. V was shortened by 0 bases and J by 3 bases, with 10 bases between the two germline ends. CDR3 nucleotides: TGCGCCAGCAGCTTGGATGGCGGGATCTACAATGAGCAGTTCTTC. As protein: CASSLDGGIYNEQFF. Variable domain in full (rest from reference TRBV5-1 and TRBJ2-1): KAGVTQTPRYLIKTRGQQVTLSCSPISGHRSVSWYQQTPGQGLQFLFEYFSETQRNKGNFPGRFSGRQFSNSRSEMNVSTLELGDSALYLCASSLDGGIYNEQFFGPGTRLTVL.

This clonotype was found many times. The chain links TRBV7-9 to TRBJ2-2; D not certain. Trimming shortened V by 4 bases and J by 0 bases, and 6 bases separated the two germline ends. CDR3 length: 14 amino acids. Germline V CDR1 and CDR2: SEHNR, FQNEAQ (reference sequence). CDR3 sequence: CASSYGANTGELFF. In nucleotides, the CDR3 is TGTGCCAGCAGCTATGGCGCGAACACCGGGGAGCTGTTTTTT.

This clonotype was seen ten or more times. This chain connects TRBV12-3 or TRBV12-4 to TRBJ1-1; possible D gene TRBD1, 5 bases. The CDR3 contains 11 residues. Trimming removed 3 bases from V and 14 bases from J, with 13 bases in between. CDR3 nucleotide sequence: TGTGCCAGCAGTTTCGGGCAGGGACGGTTCTTT. Amino acids: CASSFGQGRFF.

In its sample, this clonotype was seen many times. This CDR3 reads CASSLERAGLAGEETQYF. The CDR3 region has the DNA TGTGCCAGCAGCTTGGAAAGAGCTGGACTAGCGGGAGAAGAGACCCAGTACTTC. The V and J genes are TRBV5-6 and TRBJ2-5; 13 bases agree with TRBD2. The CDR3 spans 18 residues. V gave up 0 bases and J gave up 3 bases; unmatched junction bases: 8. Germline V lookup: CDR1 SGHDT, CDR2 YYEEEE. Using reference TRBV5-6 and TRBJ2-5 for the parts outside the CDR3, the full variable domain is DAGVTQSPTHLIKTRGQQVTLRCSPKSGHDTVSWYQQALGQGPQFIFQYYEEEERQRGNFPDRFSGHQFPNYSSELNVNALLLGDSALYLCASSLERAGLAGEETQYFGPGTRLLVL.

In the case of this clonotype: Because it lacks the conserved phenylalanine or tryptophan at the end, this CDR3 is likely a read error. The chain links TRBV29-1 to TRBJ2-1; 11 positions agree with TRBD2. The germline V gene has CDR1 SQVTM and CDR2 ANQGSEA. The CDR3 is 19 amino acids. Trimming removed 6 bases from V and 0 bases from J; junction bases left unmatched: 16. CDR3 loop: CSVEMGLAEGTGSYNEQFL. The CDR3 DNA reads as TGCAGCGTCGAAATGGGACTAGCGGAAGGAACCGGCTCCTACAATGAGCAGTTCCTC.

A remark on this clonotype: The missing conserved phenylalanine or tryptophan at the end of this CDR3 makes a read error likely. The V and J genes are TRBV6-1 and TRBJ2-1; 16 positions agree with TRBD2. The CDR3 covers 16 residues. The germline gives CDR1 MNHNS, CDR2 SASEGT. V lost 7 bases to trimming and J lost 9 bases; unmatched junction nucleotides: 9. This CDR3 reads CASISGLAGGNGEQFL. The CDR3 region has the DNA TGTGCCAGCATATCGGGACTAGCGGGAGGGAATGGTGAGCAGTTCCTC.

As for this clonotype: Since no conserved phenylalanine or tryptophan closes the CDR3, a read error is the likely cause. The J gene is TRBJ1-5, the V gene TRBV28; no firm D call. In germline, CDR1 is MDHEN, CDR2 SYDVKM. This CDR3 is 13 amino acids long. Trimming took off 6 bases at V and 5 bases at J, with 11 bases between the two ends. The CDR3 DNA reads TGTGCCAGCAGACAGAACTGGGATCAGCCCCAGCATGTT. Translated, it gives CASRQNWDQPQHV.

This chain joins TRBV11-2 and TRBJ1-3, with 9 bases identical to TRBD1. CDR1 is SGHAT, CDR2 FQNNGV, per germline. The V and J ends lost 4 bases and 3 bases, in that order; junction bases with no gene match: 16. There are 19 residues in the CDR3. CDR3 nucleotides: TGTGCCAGCAGCTCAGGCCTGGACAGGGGAGCGTACTATGGAAACACCATATATTTT. It yields the protein CASSSGLDRGAYYGNTIYF.

Concerning this clonotype itself: One end of the junction does not line up with germline, which may come from a read error. The V gene is TRBV20-1, the J gene TRBJ2-7; D gene ambiguous. The CDR3 sequence is 12 residues long. In germline, CDR1 is DFQATT, CDR2 SNEGSKA (reference sequence). The CDR3 loop is CSAGPGSYEQYF. The CDR3 DNA follows: TGCAGTGCCGGGCCAGGATCCTACGAGCAATACTTC.

On this clonotype: A read error may be the cause here, since a much bigger clone is one base away. The chain employs TRBV30 and TRBJ1-2; D gene ambiguous. Looked up from germline, CDR1 is GTSNPN and CDR2 is SVGIG (reference sequence). Between the trimmed V and J ends, which lost 1 base and 2 bases, there was a span of 8 bases. The CDR3 runs to 13 residues. CDR3 in amino acids: CAWSEPENYGYTF. CDR3 sequence (DNA): TGTGCCTGGAGTGAGCCGGAAAACTATGGCTACACCTTC.

In its sample, this clonotype was seen once. V usage is TRBV29-1 and J usage is TRBJ2-1; no definite D call. This CDR3 is built from 13 residues. The germline CDR1 and CDR2 sequences are SQVTM and ANQGSEA. CDR3 DNA sequence: TGCAGTGTCGAAGAGGACGGGCCTCATGAGCAGTTCTTC. Protein: CSVEEDGPHEQFF.

In this sample, this clonotype turned up many times. This chain joins TRBV7-9 and TRBJ2-1, with D perhaps TRBD2 (6 bases). V gave up 2 bases and J gave up 10 bases, with 15 bases separating them. This CDR3 contains 14 residues. Germline values: CDR1 SEHNR, CDR2 FQNEAQ (reference sequence). DNA of the CDR3: TGTGCCAGCAGCTTATCTCGGGGGATTAACGAGCAGTTCTTC. Amino acids: CASSLSRGINEQFF. The whole variable domain, filled in from reference TRBV7-9 and TRBJ2-1, reads DTGVSQNPRHKITKRGQNVTFRCDPISEHNRLYWYRQTLGQGPEFLTYFQNEAQLEKSRLLSDRFSAERPKGSFSTLEIQRTEQGDSAMYLCASSLSRGINEQFFGPGTRLTVL.

This clonotype has more than one count but fewer than ten. The CDR3 here is CASSHPGIGISGELFF. DNA for the CDR3: TGCGCCAGCAGCCATCCCGGGATAGGGATATCCGGGGAGCTGTTTTTT. V usage is TRBV4-1 and J usage is TRBJ2-2; weak D call: TRBD2 (5 bases). Trimming stripped 3 bases from V and 6 bases from J, with 17 bases between. The CDR3 is made up of 16 amino acids. Germline-derived CDR1 and CDR2 are MGHRA and YSYEKL.

On this clonotype itself: An end of the junction differs from the germline gene, which may be a read error. This rearrangement joins TRBV29-1 to TRBJ1-1; D is ambiguous. The CDR3 is 13 residues long. CDR1 is SQVTM and CDR2 is ANQGSEA in the germline V gene. The CDR3 DNA reads as TGCAGCGCCCAGTATGATCAGAACACTAAAGCTTTCTTT. This codes for CSAQYDQNTKAFF.

As for this clonotype: An end of the junction does not agree with germline; a read error may underlie this. V and J are TRBV19 and TRBJ2-1, with D perhaps matching TRBD2 (6 bases). This CDR3 has 11 amino acids. The germline V gene has CDR1 LNHDA and CDR2 SQIVND (reference sequence). In DNA form, the CDR3 reads TGTGCCAGGAGTAGGGGAGGTGAGCAGTTCTTC. It codes for CARSRGGEQFF.

This clonotype was picked up many times. The V and J genes are TRBV12-3 or TRBV12-4 and TRBJ1-2, with a tentative D call TRBD1 (6 bases). With 2 bases removed from V and 7 bases from J, the gap between germline ends came to 17 bases. The CDR3 contains 15 residues. The CDR3 spells CASSLQGRSDSGYTF. CDR3 bases: TGTGCCAGCAGTTTACAGGGGCGGTCGGACTCTGGCTACACCTTC.

This clonotype was recorded once. This chain connects TRBV2 to TRBJ1-6; D unresolved. Germline V CDR1 and CDR2: SNHLY, FYNNEI. V lost 5 bases, J lost 2 bases, and 10 bases lay in between. This CDR3 has 15 amino acids. In DNA, the CDR3 is TGTGCCAGCAGTAGGACGGATACCTATAATTCACCCCTCCACTTT. This encodes CASSRTDTYNSPLHF.

The gene calls are TRBV7-9 and TRBJ1-5, with D possibly TRBD1 on 5 matching bases. The length of the CDR3 is 14 residues. The germline CDR1 and CDR2 sequences are SEHNR and FQNEAQ (reference sequence). V lost 5 bases to trimming and J lost 7 bases, with 15 bases between them. The CDR3 DNA is TGTGCCAGCAGCACATGGGGTGCAGGGCAGCCCCAGCATTTT. Translated, it gives CASSTWGAGQPQHF.

The table lists this clonotype with many counts. The genes are TRBV6-6 and TRBJ2-1, with a tentative D call TRBD2 (5 bases). In germline, CDR1 is MNHNY, CDR2 SVGAGI (reference sequence). The CDR3 has 15 amino acids. Trimming shortened V by 5 bases and J by 6 bases, and 17 bases separated the two germline ends. Here the CDR3 DNA reads TGTGCCAGCAGTATCGGATCGGCCGGGGTCAATGAGCAGTTCTTC. Its translation is CASSIGSAGVNEQFF.

This clonotype is categorized as medium-sized. V gene TRBV29-1 combines with J gene TRBJ2-7; maybe TRBD2 (5 bases). The V end was cut by 4 bases, the J end by 3 bases, with 10 bases between. The CDR3 contains 12 residues. CDR1 and CDR2 from the germline V gene are SQVTM and ANQGSEA. The chain's CDR3 is CSVGGPRYEQYF. In DNA form, the CDR3 reads TGCAGCGTTGGAGGGCCCCGCTACGAGCAGTACTTC.

This sequence joins TRBV19 and TRBJ2-5, with 9 bases that match TRBD1. CDR1 LNHDA and CDR2 SQIVND come from the germline V gene (reference sequence). J lost 5 bases, V lost 5 bases, and 21 bases had no gene match. The CDR3 runs to 19 residues. The CDR3 loop reads CASSRRVTGGRSGRETQYF. The CDR3 nucleotides are TGTGCCAGTAGTCGCAGGGTAACAGGGGGCCGGTCGGGCCGGGAGACCCAGTACTTC.

For this clonotype: Because it lacks the conserved phenylalanine or tryptophan at the end, this CDR3 is likely a read error. The chain joins TRBV7-9 to TRBJ2-7; possibly TRBD1 for D (6 bases). The CDR3 runs 16 residues. Trimming left V 1 base short and J 6 bases short, with 19 bases between. Germline V gene data show CDR1 as SEHNR and CDR2 as FQNEAQ (reference sequence). CDR3 DNA sequence: TGTGCCAGCAGCTTAGGGTGGCTAGCCTTGGGGGCCGAGCAGTACTAT. Translated: CASSLGWLALGAEQYY.